What follows describes a single T cell receptor (beta chain). This sample was taken from a study of blood T cell repertoires in COVID-19. Overall study: Specimens from acute and convalescent COVID-19 originated in the United States, Italy and Spain.

Sequencing used immunoSEQ multiplex PCR; TCRdb keeps in-frame clones, though not all of them. The table shows 140,000 to 150,000 clones, with less than 90% occurring only once. V shed 8 bases and J shed 1 base, with 12 bases lying between them. This CDR3 spans 14 amino acids. Germline values: CDR1 MGHDK, CDR2 SYGVNS. The receptor was isolated from a woman between 50 and 59 years old who had been exposed to COVID-19. Sequencing input: PBMCs or T cells enriched from blood (not recorded which). The rearrangement links TRBV25-1 to TRBJ2-1, with D possibly matching TRBD1 (7 bases). CDR3 region: CASAGGRSYNEQFF. The CDR3 DNA reads as TGTGCCAGCGCAGGGGGGAGATCCTACAATGAGCAGTTCTTC.